This TCR beta chain is from a study of Ad26.COV2.S vaccination and SARS-CoV-2 variants. The CDR3 covers 13 residues. The assay was immunoSEQ multiplex PCR, and TCRdb's table has in-frame clones only and misses some. The sample has 350,000 to 450,000 clones; about 91% are singletons. The input for sequencing was peripheral blood, taken after recovery from COVID-19. This TCR was recovered from a human donor who had recovered from COVID-19. The chain links TRBV21-1 to TRBJ2-5. TRBV21-1 corresponds to a pseudogene. Here the CDR3 reads CASSKWMVETQYF. CDR3 coding DNA: TGTGCCAGCAGCAAATGGATGGTAGAGACCCAGTACTTC.